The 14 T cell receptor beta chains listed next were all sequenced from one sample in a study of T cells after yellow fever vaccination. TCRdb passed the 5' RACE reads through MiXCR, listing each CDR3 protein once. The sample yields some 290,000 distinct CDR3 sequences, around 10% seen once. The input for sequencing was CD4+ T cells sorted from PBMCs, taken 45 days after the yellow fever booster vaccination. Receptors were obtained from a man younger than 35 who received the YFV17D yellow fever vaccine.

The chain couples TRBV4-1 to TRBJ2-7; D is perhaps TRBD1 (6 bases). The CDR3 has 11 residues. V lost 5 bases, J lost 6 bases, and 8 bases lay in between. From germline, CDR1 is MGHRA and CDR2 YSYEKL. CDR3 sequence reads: CASSTGIEQYF. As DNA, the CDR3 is TGCGCCAGCAGCACAGGGATCGAGCAGTACTTC.

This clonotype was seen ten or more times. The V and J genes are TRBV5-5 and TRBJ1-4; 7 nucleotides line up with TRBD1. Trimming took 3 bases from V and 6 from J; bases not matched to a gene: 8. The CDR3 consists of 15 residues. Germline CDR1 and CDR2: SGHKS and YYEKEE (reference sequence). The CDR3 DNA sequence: TGTGCCAGCAGCTGGGACAGTCGTTTTGATGAAAAACTGTTTTTT. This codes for CASSWDSRFDEKLFF.

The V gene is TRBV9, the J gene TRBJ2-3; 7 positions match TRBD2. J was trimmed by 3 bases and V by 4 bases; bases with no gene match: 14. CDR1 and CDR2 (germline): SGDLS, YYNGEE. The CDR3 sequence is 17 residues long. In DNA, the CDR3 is TGTGCCAGCAGCTCCTCCCGGGAGGCGGGGAGGACAGATACGCAGTATTTT. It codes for CASSSSREAGRTDTQYF. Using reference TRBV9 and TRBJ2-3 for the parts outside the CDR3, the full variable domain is DSGVTQTPKHLITATGQRVTLRCSPRSGDLSVYWYQQSLDQGLQFLIQYYNGEERAKGNILERFSAQQFPDLHSELNLSSLELGDSALYFCASSSSREAGRTDTQYFGPGTRLTVL.

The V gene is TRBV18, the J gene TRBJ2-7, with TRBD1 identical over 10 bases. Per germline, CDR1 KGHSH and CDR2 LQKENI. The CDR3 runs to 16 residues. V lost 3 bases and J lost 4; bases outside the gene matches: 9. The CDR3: CASSPGIRDRGYEQYV. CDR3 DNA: TGTGCCAGCTCACCGGGGATCCGGGACAGGGGTTACGAGCAGTACGTC.

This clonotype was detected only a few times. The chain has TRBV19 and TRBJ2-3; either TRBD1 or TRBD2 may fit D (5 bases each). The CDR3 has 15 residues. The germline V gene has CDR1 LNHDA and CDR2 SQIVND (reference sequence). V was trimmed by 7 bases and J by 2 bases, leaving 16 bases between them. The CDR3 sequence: CASTSDGAHTDTQYF. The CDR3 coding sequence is TGTGCCAGTACTAGTGACGGGGCCCACACAGATACGCAGTATTTT.

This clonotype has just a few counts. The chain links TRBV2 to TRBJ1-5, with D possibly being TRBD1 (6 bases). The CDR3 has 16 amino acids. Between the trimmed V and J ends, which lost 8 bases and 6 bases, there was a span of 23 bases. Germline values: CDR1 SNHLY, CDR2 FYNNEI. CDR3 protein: CASDGTGGRQSQPQHF. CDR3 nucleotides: TGTGCCAGCGATGGGACGGGGGGCAGGCAAAGTCAGCCCCAGCATTTT.

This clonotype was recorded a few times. CDR3 amino acids: CASSSPTSGGAETQYF. The CDR3 region has the DNA TGTGCCAGCAGTTCGCCGACTAGCGGGGGGGCAGAGACCCAGTACTTC. V gene TRBV28 combines with J gene TRBJ2-5; TRBD2 matches 14 bases. The ends lost 4 bases at V and 4 bases at J; junction bases unmatched: 5. The CDR3 spans 16 residues. Germline CDR1 MDHEN, CDR2 SYDVKM.

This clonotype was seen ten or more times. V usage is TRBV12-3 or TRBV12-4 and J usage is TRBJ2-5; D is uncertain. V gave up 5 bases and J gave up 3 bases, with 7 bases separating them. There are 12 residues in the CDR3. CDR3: CASSLNKETQYF. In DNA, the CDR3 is TGTGCCAGCAGTCTCAACAAAGAGACCCAGTACTTC.

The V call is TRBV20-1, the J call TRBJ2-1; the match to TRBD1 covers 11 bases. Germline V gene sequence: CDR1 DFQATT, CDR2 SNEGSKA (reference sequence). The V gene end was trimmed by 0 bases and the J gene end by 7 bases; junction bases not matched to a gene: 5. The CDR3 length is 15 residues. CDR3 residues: CSARDPGTGGNEQFF. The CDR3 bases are TGCAGTGCTAGAGATCCAGGGACAGGGGGTAATGAGCAGTTCTTC.

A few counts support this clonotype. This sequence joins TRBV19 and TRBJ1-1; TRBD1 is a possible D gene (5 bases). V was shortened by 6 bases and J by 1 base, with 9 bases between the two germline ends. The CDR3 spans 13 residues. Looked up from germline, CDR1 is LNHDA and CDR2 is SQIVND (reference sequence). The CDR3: CASRGQTNTEAFF. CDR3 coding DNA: TGTGCCAGTAGGGGGCAGACGAACACTGAAGCTTTCTTT. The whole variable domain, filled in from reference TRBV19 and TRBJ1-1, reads DGGITQSPKYLFRKEGQNVTLSCEQNLNHDAMYWYRQDPGQGLRLIYYSQIVNDFQKGDIAEGYSVSREKKESFPLTVTSAQKNPTAFYLCASRGQTNTEAFFGQGTRLTVV.

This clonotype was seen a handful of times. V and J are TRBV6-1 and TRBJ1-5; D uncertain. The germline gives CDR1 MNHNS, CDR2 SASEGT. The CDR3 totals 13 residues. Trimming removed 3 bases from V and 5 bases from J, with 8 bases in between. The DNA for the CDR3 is TGTGCCAGCAGTGAGGTGGCGGATCAGCCCCAGCATTTT. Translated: CASSEVADQPQHF.

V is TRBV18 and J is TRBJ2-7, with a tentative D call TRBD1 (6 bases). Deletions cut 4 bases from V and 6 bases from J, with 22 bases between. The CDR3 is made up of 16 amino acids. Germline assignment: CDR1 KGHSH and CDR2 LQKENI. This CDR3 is CASSLLPGTTISEQYV. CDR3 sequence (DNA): TGTGCCAGCTCACTTCTTCCCGGGACAACCATAAGCGAGCAGTACGTC.

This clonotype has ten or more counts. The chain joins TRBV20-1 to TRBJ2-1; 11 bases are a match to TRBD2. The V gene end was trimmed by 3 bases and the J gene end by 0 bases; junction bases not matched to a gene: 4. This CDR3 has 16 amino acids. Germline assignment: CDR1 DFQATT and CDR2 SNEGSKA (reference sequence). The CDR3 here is CSASALAGGSYNEQFF. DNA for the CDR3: TGCAGTGCTAGTGCCCTAGCGGGGGGCTCCTACAATGAGCAGTTCTTC.

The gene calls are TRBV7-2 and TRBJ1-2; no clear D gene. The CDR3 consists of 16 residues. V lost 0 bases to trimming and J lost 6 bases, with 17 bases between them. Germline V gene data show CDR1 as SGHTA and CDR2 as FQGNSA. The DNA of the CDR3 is TGTGCCAGCAGCTTAGCGATTAACGTTCCGGGTCATGGCTACACCTTC. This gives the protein CASSLAINVPGHGYTF.